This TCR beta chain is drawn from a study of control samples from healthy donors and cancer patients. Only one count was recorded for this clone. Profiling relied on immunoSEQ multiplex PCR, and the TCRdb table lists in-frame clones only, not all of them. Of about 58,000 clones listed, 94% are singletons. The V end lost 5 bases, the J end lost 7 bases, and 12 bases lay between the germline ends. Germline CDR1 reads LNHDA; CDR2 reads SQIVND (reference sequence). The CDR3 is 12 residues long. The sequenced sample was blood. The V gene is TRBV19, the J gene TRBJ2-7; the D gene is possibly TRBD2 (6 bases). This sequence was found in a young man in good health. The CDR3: CASSVGGTEQYF. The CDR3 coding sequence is TGTGCCAGTAGTGTTGGGGGGACGGAGCAGTACTTC.